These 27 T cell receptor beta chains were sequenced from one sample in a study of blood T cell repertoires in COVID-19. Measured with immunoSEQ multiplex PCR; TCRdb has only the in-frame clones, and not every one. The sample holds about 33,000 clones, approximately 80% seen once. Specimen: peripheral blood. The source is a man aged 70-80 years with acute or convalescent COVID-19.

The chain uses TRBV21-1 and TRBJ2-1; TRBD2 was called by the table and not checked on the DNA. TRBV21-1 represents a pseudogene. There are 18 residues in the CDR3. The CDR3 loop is CASSTSSALAGGPWEQFF. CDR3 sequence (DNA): TGTGCCAGCAGCACCTCCTCCGCTCTAGCGGGAGGTCCCTGGGAGCAGTTCTTC.

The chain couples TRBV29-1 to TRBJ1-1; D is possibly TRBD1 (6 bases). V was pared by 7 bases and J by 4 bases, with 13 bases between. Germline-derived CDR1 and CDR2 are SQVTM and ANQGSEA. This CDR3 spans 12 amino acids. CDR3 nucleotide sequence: TGCAGCGCTCGAGGGGGTGCCACTGAAGCTTTCTTT. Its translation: CSARGGATEAFF.

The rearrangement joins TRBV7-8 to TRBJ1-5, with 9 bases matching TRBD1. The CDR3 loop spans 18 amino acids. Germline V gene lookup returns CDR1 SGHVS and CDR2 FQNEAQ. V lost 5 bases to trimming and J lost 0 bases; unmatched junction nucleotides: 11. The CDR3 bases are TGTGCCAGCAGCCCAAGGGACAGGGTGTTGGATAGCAATCAGCCCCAGCATTTT. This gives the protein CASSPRDRVLDSNQPQHF.

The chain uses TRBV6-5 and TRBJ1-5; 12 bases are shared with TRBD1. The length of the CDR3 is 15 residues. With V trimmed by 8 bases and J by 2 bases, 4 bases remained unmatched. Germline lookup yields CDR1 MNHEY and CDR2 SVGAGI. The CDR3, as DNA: TGTGCCAGCCACGGGACAGGGGGCGGCAATCAGCCCCAGCATTTT. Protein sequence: CASHGTGGGNQPQHF.

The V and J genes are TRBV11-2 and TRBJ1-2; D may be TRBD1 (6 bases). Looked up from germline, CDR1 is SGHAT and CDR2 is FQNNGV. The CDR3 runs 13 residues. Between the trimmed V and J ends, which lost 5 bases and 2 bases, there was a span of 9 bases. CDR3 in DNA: TGTGCCAGCAGCCCGACAGGAAACTATGGCTACACCTTC. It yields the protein CASSPTGNYGYTF.

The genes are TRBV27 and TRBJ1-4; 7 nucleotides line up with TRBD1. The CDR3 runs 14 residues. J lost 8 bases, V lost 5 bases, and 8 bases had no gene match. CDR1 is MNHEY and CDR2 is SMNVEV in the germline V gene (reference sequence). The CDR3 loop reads CASSPLRQGEKLFF. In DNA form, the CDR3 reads TGTGCCAGCAGTCCCCTCAGACAGGGAGAAAAACTGTTTTTT.

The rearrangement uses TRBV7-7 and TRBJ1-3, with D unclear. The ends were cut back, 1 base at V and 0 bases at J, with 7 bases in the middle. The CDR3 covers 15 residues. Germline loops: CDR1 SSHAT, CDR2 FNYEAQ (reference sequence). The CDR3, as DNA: TGTGCCAGCAGCTTAGACAGAAACTCTGGAAACACCATATATTTT. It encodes CASSLDRNSGNTIYF.

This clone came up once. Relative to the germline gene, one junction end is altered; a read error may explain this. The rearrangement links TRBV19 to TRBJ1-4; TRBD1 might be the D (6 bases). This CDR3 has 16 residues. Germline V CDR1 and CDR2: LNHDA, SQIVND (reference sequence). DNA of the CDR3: TGTGCCAGTAGAGCGGTCAGGGGCTCGACTAAGGAAAAACTGTTTTTT. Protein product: CASRAVRGSTKEKLFF.

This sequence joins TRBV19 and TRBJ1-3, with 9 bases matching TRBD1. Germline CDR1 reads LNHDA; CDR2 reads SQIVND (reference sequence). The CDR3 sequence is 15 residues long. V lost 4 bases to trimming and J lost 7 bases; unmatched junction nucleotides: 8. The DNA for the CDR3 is TGTGCCAGTAGTAACCCTGGGACAGGGCTTAACACCATATATTTT. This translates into CASSNPGTGLNTIYF.

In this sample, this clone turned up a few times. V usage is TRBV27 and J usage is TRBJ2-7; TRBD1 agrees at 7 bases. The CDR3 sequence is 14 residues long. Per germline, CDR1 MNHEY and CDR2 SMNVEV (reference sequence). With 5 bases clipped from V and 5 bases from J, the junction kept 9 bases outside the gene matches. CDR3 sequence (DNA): TGTGCCAGCAGTCAGACAGGGCTGGGGAACGAGCAGTACTTC. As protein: CASSQTGLGNEQYF.

DNA for the CDR3: TGTGCCTGGAGTCTTATTGACAGGGGGCGCGGTGGCTACACCTTC. Translation gives CAWSLIDRGRGGYTF. The J gene is TRBJ1-2, the V gene TRBV30; TRBD1 agrees at 10 bases. There are 15 residues in the CDR3. The germline gives CDR1 GTSNPN, CDR2 SVGIG (reference sequence). V trimming: 2 bases; J trimming: 7 bases; junction bases outside the gene matches: 10.

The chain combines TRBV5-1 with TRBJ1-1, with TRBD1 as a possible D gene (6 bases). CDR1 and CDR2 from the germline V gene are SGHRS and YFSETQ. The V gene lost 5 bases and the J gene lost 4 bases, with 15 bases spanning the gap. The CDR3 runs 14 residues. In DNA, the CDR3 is TGCGCCAGCAGAGGGGGGGACAAACGCACTGAAGCTTTCTTT. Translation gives CASRGGDKRTEAFF. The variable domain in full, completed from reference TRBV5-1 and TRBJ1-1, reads KAGVTQTPRYLIKTRGQQVTLSCSPISGHRSVSWYQQTPGQGLQFLFEYFSETQRNKGNFPGRFSGRQFSNSRSEMNVSTLELGDSALYLCASRGGDKRTEAFFGQGTRLTVV.

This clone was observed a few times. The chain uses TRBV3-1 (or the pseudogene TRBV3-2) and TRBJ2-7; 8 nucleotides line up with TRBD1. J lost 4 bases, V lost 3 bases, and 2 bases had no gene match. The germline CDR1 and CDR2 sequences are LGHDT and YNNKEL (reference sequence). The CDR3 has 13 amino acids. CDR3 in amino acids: CASSHGQGYEQYF. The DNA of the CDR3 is TGTGCCAGCAGCCATGGACAGGGATACGAGCAGTACTTC.

This CDR3 is CSVGGAGEAALLTGNTIYF. The CDR3 DNA follows: TGCAGCGTTGGCGGGGCGGGGGAGGCGGCCCTTCTCACTGGAAACACCATATATTTT. The chain recombines TRBV29-1 with TRBJ1-3; tentatively, D is TRBD1 (5 bases). CDR3 length equals 19 residues. The germline V gene encodes CDR1 SQVTM and CDR2 ANQGSEA. Between the trimmed V and J ends, which lost 4 bases and 2 bases, there was a span of 27 bases.

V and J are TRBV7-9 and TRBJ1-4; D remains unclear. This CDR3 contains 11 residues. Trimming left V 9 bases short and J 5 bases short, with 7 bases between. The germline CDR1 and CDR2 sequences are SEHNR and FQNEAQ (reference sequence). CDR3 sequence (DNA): TGTGCCAGATGCACAAATGAAAAACTGTTTTTT. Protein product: CARCTNEKLFF. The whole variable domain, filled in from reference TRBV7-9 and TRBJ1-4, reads DTGVSQNPRHKITKRGQNVTFRCDPISEHNRLYWYRQTLGQGPEFLTYFQNEAQLEKSRLLSDRFSAERPKGSFSTLEIQRTEQGDSAMYLCARCTNEKLFFGSGTQLSVL.

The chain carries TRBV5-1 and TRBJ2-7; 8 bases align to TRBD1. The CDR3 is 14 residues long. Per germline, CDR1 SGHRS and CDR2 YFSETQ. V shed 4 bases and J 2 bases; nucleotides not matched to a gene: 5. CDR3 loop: CASSDPGQAYEQYF. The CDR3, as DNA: TGCGCCAGCAGCGACCCGGGACAGGCCTACGAGCAGTACTTC.

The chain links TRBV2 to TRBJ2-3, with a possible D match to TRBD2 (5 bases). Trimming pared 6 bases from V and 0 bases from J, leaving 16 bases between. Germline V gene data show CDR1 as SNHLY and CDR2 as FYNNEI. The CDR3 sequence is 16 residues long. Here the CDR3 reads CASRRSSTSSTDTQYF. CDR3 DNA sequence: TGTGCCAGCAGGAGGTCTAGCACTTCTAGCACAGATACGCAGTATTTT.

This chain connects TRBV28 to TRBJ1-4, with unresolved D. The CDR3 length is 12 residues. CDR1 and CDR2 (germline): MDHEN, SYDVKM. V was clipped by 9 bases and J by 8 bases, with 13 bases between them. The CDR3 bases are TGTGCCAGTAAAACTCCCCGGGAAAAACTGTTTTTT. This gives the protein CASKTPREKLFF.

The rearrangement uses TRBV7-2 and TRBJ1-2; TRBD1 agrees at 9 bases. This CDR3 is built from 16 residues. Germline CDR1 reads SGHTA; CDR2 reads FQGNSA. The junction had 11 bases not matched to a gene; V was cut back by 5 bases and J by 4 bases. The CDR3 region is CASSPDRGSFAYGYTF. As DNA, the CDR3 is TGTGCCAGCAGCCCCGACAGGGGGTCGTTTGCCTATGGCTACACCTTC.

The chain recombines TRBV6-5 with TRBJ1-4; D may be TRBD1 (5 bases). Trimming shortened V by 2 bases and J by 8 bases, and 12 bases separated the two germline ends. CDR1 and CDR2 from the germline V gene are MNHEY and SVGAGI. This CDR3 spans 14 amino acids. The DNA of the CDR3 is TGTGCCAGCAGTTACAGCGGACGGGGGGAAAAACTGTTTTTT. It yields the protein CASSYSGRGEKLFF.

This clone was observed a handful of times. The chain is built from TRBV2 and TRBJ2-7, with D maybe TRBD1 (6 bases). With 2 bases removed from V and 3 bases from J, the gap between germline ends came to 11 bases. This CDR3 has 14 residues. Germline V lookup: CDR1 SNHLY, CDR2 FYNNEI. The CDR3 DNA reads TGTGCCAGCAGTGAACAGGGACAATACTACGAGCAGTACTTC. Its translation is CASSEQGQYYEQYF. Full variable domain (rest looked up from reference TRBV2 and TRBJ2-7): EPEVTQTPSHQVTQMGQEVILRCVPISNHLYFYWYRQILGQKVEFLVSFYNNEISEKSEIFDDQFSVERPDGSNFTLKIRSTKLEDSAMYFCASSEQGQYYEQYFGPGTRLTVT.

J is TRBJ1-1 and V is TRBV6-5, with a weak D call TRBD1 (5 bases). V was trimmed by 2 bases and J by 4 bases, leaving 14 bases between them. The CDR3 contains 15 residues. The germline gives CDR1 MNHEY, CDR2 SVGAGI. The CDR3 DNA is TGTGCCAGCAGTTACGTGGCGGGGGGGAGCACTGAAGCTTTCTTT. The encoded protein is CASSYVAGGSTEAFF.

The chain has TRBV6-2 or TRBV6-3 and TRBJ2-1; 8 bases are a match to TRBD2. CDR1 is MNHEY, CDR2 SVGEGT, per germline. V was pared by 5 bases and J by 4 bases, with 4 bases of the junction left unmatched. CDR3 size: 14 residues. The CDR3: CASSILAAYNEQFF. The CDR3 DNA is TGTGCCAGCAGTATACTAGCGGCATACAATGAGCAGTTCTTC.

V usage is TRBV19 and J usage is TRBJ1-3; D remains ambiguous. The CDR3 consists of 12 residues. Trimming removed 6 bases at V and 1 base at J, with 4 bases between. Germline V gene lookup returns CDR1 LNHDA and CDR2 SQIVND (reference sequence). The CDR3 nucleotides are TGTGCCAGTAGCTTTTCTGGAAACACCATATATTTT. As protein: CASSFSGNTIYF. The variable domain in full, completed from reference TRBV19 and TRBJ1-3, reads DGGITQSPKYLFRKEGQNVTLSCEQNLNHDAMYWYRQDPGQGLRLIYYSQIVNDFQKGDIAEGYSVSREKKESFPLTVTSAQKNPTAFYLCASSFSGNTIYFGEGSWLTVV.

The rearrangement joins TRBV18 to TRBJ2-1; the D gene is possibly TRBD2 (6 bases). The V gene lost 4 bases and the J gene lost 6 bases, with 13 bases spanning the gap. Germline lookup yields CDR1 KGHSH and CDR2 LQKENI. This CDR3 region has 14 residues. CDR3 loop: CASSLGTEGNEQFF. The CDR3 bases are TGTGCCAGCTCACTTGGAACGGAGGGCAATGAGCAGTTCTTC.

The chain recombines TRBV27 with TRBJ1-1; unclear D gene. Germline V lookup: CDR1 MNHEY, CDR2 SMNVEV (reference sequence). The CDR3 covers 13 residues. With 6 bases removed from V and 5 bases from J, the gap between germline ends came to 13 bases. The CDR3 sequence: CASRKDPGTEAFF. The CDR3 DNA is TGTGCCAGCAGGAAGGATCCGGGGACTGAAGCTTTCTTT.

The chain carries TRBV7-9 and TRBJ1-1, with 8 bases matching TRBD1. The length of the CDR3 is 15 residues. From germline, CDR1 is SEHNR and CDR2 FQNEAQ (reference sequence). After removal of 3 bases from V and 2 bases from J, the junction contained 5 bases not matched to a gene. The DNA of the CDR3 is TGTGCCAGCAGCTTGGTGGACAGGGCAAACACTGAAGCTTTCTTT. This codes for CASSLVDRANTEAFF. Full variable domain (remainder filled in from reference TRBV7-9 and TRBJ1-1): DTGVSQNPRHKITKRGQNVTFRCDPISEHNRLYWYRQTLGQGPEFLTYFQNEAQLEKSRLLSDRFSAERPKGSFSTLEIQRTEQGDSAMYLCASSLVDRANTEAFFGQGTRLTVV.